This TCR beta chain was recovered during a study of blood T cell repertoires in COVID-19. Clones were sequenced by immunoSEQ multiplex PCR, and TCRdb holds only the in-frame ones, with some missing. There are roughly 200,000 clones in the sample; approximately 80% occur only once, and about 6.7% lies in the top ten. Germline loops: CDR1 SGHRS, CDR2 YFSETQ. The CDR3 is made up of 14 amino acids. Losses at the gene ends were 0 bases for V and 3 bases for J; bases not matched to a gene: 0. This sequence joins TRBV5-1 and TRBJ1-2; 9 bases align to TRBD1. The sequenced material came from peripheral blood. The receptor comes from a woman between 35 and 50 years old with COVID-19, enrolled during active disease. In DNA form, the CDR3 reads TGCGCCAGCAGCTTGGACAGGGGGCACTATGGCTACACCTTC. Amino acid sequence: CASSLDRGHYGYTF.